This T cell receptor beta chain was retrieved from a study of STAT5B mutations in CD4+ large granular lymphocyte leukemia. Regarding the study as a whole: No patients shared main leukemic clonotypes, though about 26% appeared at low frequency elsewhere.

The CDR3 extends over 14 amino acids. V lost 4 bases and J lost 1; bases outside the gene matches: 2. From germline, CDR1 is LGHNA and CDR2 YSLEER. A word on this clone: Antigen specificity is unknown.

Measured with immunoSEQ multiplex PCR; TCRdb has only the in-frame clones, and not every one. Here the sample spans approximately 33,000 clones, around 89% being singletons. The sequence was collected from a human donor in good health. The sequenced sample was CD4+ T cells from blood buffy coats. The chain carries TRBV4-3 and TRBJ2-3, with 7 bases fitting TRBD2. For the CDR3, the DNA is TGCGCCAGCAGCCCGGGGGGACGCACAGATACGCAGTATTTT. Translation gives CASSPGGRTDTQYF.